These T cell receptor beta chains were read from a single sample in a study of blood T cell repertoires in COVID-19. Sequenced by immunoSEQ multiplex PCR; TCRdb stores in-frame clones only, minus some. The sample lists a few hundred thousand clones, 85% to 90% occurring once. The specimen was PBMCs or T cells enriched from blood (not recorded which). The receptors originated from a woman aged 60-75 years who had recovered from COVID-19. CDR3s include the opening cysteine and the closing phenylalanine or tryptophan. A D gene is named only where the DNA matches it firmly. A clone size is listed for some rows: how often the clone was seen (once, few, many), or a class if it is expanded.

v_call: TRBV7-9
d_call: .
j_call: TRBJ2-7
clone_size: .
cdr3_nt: TGTGCCAGCAGCCCGACCGTACAGGGAAACGAGCAGTACTTC
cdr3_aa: CASSPTVQGNEQYF

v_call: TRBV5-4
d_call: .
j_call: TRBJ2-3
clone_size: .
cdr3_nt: TGTGCCAGCAGCTTGAAATTGGCGGGGACCACAGATACGCAGTATTTT
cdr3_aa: CASSLKLAGTTDTQYF

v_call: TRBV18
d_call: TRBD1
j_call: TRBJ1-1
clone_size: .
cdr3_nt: TGTGCCAGCTCACCACCCCAGGGGGGGAACACTGAAGCTTTCTTT
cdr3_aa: CASSPPQGGNTEAFF

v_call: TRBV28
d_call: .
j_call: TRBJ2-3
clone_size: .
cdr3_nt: TGTGCCAGCAGTTTTCTCGTGGGAGGCGCAGATACGCAGTATTTT
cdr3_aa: CASSFLVGGADTQYF

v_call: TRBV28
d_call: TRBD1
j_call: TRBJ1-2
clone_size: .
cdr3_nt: TGTGCCAGCCTAACCGGGACAGGGTCTGGCTACACCTTC
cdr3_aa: CASLTGTGSGYTF

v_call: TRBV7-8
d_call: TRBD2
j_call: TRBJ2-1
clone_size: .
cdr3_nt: TGTGCCAGCAGCCACTGGCGGGGGGGCAATAATGAGCAGTTCTTC
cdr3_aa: CASSHWRGGNNEQFF

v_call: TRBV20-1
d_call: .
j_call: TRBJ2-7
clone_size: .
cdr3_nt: TGCAGTGCTAGTCGTCGACTTTCGGACGAGCAGTACTTC
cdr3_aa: CSASRRLSDEQYF

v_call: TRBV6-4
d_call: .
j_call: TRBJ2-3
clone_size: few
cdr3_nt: TGTGCTACTAGCATTACTAAGGGGCGTGGAGATACGCAGTATTTT
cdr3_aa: CATSITKGRGDTQYF

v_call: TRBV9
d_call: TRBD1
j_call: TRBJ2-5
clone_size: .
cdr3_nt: TGTGCCAGCAGCCTCAGGACAGGTTCAGAGACCCAGTACTTC
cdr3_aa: CASSLRTGSETQYF

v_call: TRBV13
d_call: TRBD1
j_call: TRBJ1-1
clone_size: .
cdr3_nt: TGTGCCAGCAGCGGAACAGGGGGGAACACTGAAGCTTTCTTT
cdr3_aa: CASSGTGGNTEAFF

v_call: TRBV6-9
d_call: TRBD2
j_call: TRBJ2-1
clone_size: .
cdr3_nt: TGTGCCAGCCCGACTAGCGGGAGTAATTACAATGAGCAGTTCTTC
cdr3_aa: CASPTSGSNYNEQFF

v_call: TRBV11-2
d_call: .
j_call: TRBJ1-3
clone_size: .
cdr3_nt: TGTGCCAGCAGCCTACTAGGACAGTCTTCAAACACCATATATTTT
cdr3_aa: CASSLLGQSSNTIYF

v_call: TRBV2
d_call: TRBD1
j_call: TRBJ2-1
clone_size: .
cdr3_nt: TGTGCCGGACAACAGACAGGGGCGGCTGAGCAGTTCTTC
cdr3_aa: CAGQQTGAAEQFF

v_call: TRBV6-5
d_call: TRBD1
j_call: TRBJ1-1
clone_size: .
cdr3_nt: TGTGCCAGCAGAGACAGGGCCGGTGGAGCTGAAGCTTTCTTT
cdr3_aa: CASRDRAGGAEAFF

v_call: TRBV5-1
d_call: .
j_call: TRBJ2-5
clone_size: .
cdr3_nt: TGCGCCAGCAGCTTGTCCCAGGGCAAAGAGACCCAGTACTTC
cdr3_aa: CASSLSQGKETQYF

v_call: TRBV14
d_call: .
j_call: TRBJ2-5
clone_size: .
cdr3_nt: TGTGCCAGCAGCCAAGGGAGGTGGGCAGAGACCCAGTACTTC
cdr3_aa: CASSQGRWAETQYF

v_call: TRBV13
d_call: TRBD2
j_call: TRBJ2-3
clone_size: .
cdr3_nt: TGTGCCAGCAGCCAATCGACTAGCTCATCAGATACGCAGTATTTT
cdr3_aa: CASSQSTSSSDTQYF

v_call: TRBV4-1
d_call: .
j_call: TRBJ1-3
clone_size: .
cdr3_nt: TGCGCCAGCAGCCAAGAAACTAGTAAATCTGGAAACACCATATATTTT
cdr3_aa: CASSQETSKSGNTIYF